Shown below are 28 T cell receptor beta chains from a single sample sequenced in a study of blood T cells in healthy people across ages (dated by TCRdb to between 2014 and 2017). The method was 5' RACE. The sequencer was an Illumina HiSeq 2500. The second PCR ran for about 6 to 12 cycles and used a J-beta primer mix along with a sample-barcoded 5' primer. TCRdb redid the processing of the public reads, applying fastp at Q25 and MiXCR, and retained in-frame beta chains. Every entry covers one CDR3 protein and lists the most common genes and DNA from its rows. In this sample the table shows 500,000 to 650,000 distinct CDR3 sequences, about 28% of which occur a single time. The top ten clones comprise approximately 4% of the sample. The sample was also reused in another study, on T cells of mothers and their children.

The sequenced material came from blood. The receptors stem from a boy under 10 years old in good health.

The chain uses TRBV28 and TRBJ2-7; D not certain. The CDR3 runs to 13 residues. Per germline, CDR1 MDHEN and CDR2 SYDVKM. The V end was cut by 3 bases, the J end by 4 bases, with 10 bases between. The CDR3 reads CASSFSLLYEQYF. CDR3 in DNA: TGTGCCAGCAGTTTCTCCCTCCTATACGAGCAGTACTTC.

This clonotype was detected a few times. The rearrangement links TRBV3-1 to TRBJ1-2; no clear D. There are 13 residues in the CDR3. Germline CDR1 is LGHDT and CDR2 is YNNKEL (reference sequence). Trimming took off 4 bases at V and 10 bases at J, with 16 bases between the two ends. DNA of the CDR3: TGTGCCAGCAGCCCCGGGATCCGGGCCGTCTACACCTTC. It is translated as CASSPGIRAVYTF.

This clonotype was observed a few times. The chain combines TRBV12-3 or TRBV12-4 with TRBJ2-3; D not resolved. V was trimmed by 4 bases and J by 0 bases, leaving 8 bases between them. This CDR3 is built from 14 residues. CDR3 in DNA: TGTGCCAGCAGTTCCATCCCTAGCACAGATACGCAGTATTTT. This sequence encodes CASSSIPSTDTQYF.

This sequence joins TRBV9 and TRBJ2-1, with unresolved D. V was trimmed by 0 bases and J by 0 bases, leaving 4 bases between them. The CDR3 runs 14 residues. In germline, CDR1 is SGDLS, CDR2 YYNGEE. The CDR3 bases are TGTGCCAGCAGCGTAGCGGTCTCCTACAATGAGCAGTTCTTC. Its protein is CASSVAVSYNEQFF.

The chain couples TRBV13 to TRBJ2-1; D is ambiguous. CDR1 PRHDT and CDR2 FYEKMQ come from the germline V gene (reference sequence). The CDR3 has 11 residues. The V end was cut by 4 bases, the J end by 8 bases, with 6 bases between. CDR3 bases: TGTGCCAGCAGCTACGGACATGAGCAGTTCTTC. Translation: CASSYGHEQFF.

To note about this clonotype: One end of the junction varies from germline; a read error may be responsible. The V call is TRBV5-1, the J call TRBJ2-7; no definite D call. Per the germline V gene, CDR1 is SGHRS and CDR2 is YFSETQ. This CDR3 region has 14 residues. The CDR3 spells CASSLSPGSSEQYF. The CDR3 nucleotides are TGCGCCAGCAGCTTGTCACCGGGTTCCTCCGAGCAGTACTTC.

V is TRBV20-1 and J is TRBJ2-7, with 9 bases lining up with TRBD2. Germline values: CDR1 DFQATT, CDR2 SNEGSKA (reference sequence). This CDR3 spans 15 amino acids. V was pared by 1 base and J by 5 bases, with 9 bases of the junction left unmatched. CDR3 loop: CSARVVQRGAHEQYF. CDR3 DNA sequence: TGCAGTGCTAGAGTAGTACAGCGGGGGGCCCACGAGCAGTACTTC.

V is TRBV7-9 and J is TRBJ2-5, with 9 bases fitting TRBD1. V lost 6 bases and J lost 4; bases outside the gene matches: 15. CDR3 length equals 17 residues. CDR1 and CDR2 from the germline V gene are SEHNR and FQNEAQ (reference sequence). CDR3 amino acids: CASSSSHRGRLLETQYF. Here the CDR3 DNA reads TGTGCCAGCAGTTCATCCCACAGGGGGCGCTTACTAGAGACCCAGTACTTC. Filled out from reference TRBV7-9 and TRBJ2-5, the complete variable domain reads DTGVSQNPRHKITKRGQNVTFRCDPISEHNRLYWYRQTLGQGPEFLTYFQNEAQLEKSRLLSDRFSAERPKGSFSTLEIQRTEQGDSAMYLCASSSSHRGRLLETQYFGPGTRLLVL.

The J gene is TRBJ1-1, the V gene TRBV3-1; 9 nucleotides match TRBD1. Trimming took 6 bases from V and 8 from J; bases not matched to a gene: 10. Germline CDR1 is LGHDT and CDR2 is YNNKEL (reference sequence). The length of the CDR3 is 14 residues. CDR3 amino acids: CASSPTQGAGEAFF. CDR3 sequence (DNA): TGTGCCAGCAGTCCCACACAGGGGGCCGGGGAAGCTTTCTTT.

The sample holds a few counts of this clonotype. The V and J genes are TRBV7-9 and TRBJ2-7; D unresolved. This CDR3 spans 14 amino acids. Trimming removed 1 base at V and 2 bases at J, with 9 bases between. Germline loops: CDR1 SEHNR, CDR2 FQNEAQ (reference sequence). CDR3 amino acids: CASSLGKGTYEQYF. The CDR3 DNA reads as TGTGCCAGCAGCTTAGGTAAAGGGACCTACGAGCAGTACTTC.

The CDR3 nucleotides are TGTGCCAGCAGCCGCAAGACTTCAACCTTTATAGATACGCAGTATTTT. Amino acids: CASSRKTSTFIDTQYF. The rearrangement uses TRBV11-2 and TRBJ2-3; D not certain. The CDR3 sequence is 16 residues long. Germline loops: CDR1 SGHAT, CDR2 FQNNGV. Trimming left V 5 bases short and J 5 bases short, with 20 bases between. The entire variable domain, with the rest obtained from reference TRBV11-2 and TRBJ2-3, is as follows: EAGVAQSPRYKIIEKRQSVAFWCNPISGHATLYWYQQILGQGPKLLIQFQNNGVVDDSQLPKDRFSAERLKGVDSTLKIQPAKLEDSAVYLCASSRKTSTFIDTQYFGPGTRLTVL.

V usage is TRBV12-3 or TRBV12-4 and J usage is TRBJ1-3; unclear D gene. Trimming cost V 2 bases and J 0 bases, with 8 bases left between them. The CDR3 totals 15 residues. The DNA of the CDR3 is TGTGCCAGCAGTTTACGGGCGGCCTCTGGAAACACCATATATTTT. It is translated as CASSLRAASGNTIYF.

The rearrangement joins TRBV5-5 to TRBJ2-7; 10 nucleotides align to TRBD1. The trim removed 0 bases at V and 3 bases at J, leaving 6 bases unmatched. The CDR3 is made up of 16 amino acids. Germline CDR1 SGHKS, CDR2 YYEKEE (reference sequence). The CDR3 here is CASSLAAGQGSYEQYF. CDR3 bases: TGTGCCAGCAGCTTGGCAGCGGGACAGGGGAGCTACGAGCAGTACTTC.

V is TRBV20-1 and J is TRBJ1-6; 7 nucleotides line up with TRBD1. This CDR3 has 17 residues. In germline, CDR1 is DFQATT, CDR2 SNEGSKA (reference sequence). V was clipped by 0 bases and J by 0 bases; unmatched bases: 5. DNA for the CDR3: TGCAGTGCTAGAGACGCAGGGGACAGCTCCTATAATTCACCCCTCCACTTT. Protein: CSARDAGDSSYNSPLHF.

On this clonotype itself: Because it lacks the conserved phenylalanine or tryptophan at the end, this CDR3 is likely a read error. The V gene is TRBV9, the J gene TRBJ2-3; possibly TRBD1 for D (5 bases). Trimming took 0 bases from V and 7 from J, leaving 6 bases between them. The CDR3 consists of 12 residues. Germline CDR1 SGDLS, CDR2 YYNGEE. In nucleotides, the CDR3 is TGTGCCAGCAGCGTAGAGGGGTATACGCAGTATCTT. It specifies CASSVEGYTQYL.

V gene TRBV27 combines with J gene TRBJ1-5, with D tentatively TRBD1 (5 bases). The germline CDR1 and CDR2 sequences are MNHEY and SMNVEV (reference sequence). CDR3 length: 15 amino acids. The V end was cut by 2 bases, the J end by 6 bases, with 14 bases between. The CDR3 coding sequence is TGTGCCAGCAGTTTAAGTGGATATAGGGGTCAGCCCCAGCATTTT. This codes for CASSLSGYRGQPQHF.

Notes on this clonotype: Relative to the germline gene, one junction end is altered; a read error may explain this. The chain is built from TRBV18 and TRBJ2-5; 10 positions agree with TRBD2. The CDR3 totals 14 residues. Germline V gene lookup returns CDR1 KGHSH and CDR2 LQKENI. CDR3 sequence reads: CTSSPTSGQKTQYF. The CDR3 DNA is TGTACCAGCTCGCCGACTAGCGGGCAGAAGACCCAGTACTTC.

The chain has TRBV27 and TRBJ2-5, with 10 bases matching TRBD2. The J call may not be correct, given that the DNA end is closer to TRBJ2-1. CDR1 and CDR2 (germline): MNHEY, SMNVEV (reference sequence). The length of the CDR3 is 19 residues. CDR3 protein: CASSIGLADLERRDNEQFF. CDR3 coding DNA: TGTGCCAGCAGCATCGGACTAGCGGACTTGGAGAGAAGGGACAATGAGCAGTTCTTC.

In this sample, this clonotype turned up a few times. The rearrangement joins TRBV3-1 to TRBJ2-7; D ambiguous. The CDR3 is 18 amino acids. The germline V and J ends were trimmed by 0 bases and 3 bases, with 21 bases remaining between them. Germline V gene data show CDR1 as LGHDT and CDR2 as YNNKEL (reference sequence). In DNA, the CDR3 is TGTGCCAGCAGCCAAGATTTGCGGTCGAATAATCCGATCTACGAGCAGTACTTC. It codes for CASSQDLRSNNPIYEQYF.

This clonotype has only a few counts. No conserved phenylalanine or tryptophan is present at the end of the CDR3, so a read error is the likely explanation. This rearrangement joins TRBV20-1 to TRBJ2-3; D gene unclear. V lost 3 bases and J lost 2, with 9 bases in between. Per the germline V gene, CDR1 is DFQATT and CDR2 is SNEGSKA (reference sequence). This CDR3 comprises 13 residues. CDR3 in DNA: TGCAGTGCTAGTAGTCAGTTCACAGATACGCAGTATCTT. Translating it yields CSASSQFTDTQYL.

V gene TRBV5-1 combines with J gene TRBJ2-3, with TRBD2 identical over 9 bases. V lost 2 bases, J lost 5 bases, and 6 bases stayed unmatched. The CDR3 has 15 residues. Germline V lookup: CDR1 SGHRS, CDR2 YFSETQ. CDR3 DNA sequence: TGCGCCAGCAGCTTCGGCGGGGGGGCTAAAGATACGCAGTATTTT. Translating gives CASSFGGGAKDTQYF.

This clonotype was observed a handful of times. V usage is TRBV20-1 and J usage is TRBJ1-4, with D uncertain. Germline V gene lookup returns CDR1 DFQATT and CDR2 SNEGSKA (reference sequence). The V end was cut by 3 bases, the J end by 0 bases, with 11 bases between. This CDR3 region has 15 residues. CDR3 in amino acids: CSASNRHSTNEKLFF. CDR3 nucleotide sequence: TGCAGTGCTAGTAACCGACATTCAACTAATGAAAAACTGTTTTTT.

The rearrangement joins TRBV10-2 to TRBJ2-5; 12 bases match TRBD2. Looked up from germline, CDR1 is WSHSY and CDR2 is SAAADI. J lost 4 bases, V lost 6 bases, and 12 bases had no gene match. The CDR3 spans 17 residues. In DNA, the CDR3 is TGCGCCAGCAGCGACCTAGCGGGGGGGCCGGCCACAGAGACCCAGTACTTC. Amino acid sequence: CASSDLAGGPATETQYF.

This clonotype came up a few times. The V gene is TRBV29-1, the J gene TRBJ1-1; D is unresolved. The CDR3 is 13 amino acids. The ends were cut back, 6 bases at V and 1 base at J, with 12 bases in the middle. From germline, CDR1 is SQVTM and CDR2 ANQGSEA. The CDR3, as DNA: TGCAGCGTCTCATCGGAGGGGAACACTGAAGCTTTCTTT. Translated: CSVSSEGNTEAFF. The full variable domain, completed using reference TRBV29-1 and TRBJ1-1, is SAVISQKPSRDICQRGTSLTIQCQVDSQVTMMFWYRQQPGQSLTLIATANQGSEATYESGFVIDKFPISRPNLTFSTLTVSNMSPEDSSIYLCSVSSEGNTEAFFGQGTRLTVV.

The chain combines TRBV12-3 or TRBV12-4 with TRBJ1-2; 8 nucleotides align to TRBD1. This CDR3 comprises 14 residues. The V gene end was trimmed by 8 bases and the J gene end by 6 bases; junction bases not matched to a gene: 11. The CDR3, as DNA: TGTGCCAGCTCGACCTTGGGACAGGTTAATGGCTACACCTTC. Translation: CASSTLGQVNGYTF.

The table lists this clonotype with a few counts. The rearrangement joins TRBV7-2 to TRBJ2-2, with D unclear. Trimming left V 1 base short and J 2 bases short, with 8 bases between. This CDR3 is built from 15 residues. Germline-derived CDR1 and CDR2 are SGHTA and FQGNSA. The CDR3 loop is CASSLDPGNTGELFF. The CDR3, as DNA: TGTGCCAGCAGCTTAGATCCAGGAAACACCGGGGAGCTGTTTTTT.

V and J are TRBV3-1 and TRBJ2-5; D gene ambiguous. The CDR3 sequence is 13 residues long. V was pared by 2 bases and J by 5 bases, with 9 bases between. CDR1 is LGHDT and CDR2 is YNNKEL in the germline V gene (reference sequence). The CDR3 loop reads CASSQISRETQYF. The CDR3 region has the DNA TGTGCCAGCAGCCAAATTAGTCGTGAGACCCAGTACTTC.

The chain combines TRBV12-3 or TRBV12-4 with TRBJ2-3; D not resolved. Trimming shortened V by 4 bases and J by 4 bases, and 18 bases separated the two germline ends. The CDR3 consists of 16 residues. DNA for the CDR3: TGTGCCAGCAGTTCCCGGTCTCGTGGGTTCCCAGATACGCAGTATTTT. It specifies CASSSRSRGFPDTQYF.